This entry lists 2 T cell receptor beta chains sequenced from one sample in a study of blood T cell repertoires in COVID-19. This table comes from immunoSEQ multiplex PCR, and its TCRdb copy is limited to in-frame clones, with some not included. The data show about 170,000 clones, with about 80% seen just once and under 3% held by the top ten. The sequenced material came from peripheral blood. The receptor source for this set is a human donor with acute or convalescent COVID-19. The donor label of this sample is uncertain.

CDR3 residues: CSVLAGAGNTIYF. The CDR3 DNA is TGCAGCGTTTTGGCAGGGGCTGGAAACACCATATATTTT. The V call is TRBV29-1, the J call TRBJ1-3; weak D call: TRBD1 (6 bases). CDR1 is SQVTM, CDR2 ANQGSEA, per germline. V was cut by 5 bases and J by 2 bases, with 10 bases left in between. The CDR3 runs to 13 residues.

The genes are TRBV4-2 and TRBJ2-4, with D possibly TRBD2 on 5 matching bases. Trimming took off 0 bases at V and 3 bases at J, with 18 bases between the two ends. Germline loops: CDR1 LGHNA, CDR2 YNFKEQ. This CDR3 contains 18 residues. The CDR3 loop reads CASSQENGALEDKNIQYF. The CDR3 DNA follows: TGTGCCAGCAGCCAAGAGAATGGTGCGTTGGAGGACAAAAACATTCAGTACTTC.